One sample yielded the 4 T cell receptor beta chains listed below, sequenced in a study of CD8 T cells in Susac syndrome. RNA, at roughly 0.45 to 1 ug, was reverse transcribed with random hexamers. MiXCR, applied by TCRdb to the immunoSEQ multiplex PCR reads, yields one record per CDR3 protein. The sample has about 210,000 distinct CDR3 sequences, around 93% seen once. Sequencing was performed on CD4+ T cells from PBMCs. The receptors were gathered from a human donor with Susac syndrome.

The rearrangement uses TRBV19 and TRBJ1-5, with D tentatively TRBD1 (5 bases). This CDR3 is built from 15 residues. V lost 7 bases to trimming and J lost 6 bases, with 19 bases between them. Germline V gene sequence: CDR1 LNHDA, CDR2 SQIVND (reference sequence). The CDR3 loop reads CASIPGGLRGQPQHF. DNA of the CDR3: TGTGCCAGTATCCCCGGCGGCCTGAGGGGTCAGCCCCAGCATTTT.

This clonotype was seen more than once but under ten times. The chain couples TRBV25-1 to TRBJ2-7; D may match TRBD1 or TRBD2 (6 bases each). V lost 5 bases and J 3 bases, leaving 14 bases between the germline ends. The germline V gene has CDR1 MGHDK and CDR2 SYGVNS. There are 14 residues in the CDR3. CDR3 sequence: CASSLEGGFYEQYF. As DNA, the CDR3 is TGTGCCAGCAGTTTAGAGGGGGGCTTCTACGAGCAGTACTTC.

This clonotype was recorded once. V usage is TRBV9 and J usage is TRBJ1-2; a weak D match, TRBD1 (6 bases). CDR3 length: 18 amino acids. Germline V gene data show CDR1 as SGDLS and CDR2 as YYNGEE. V lost 0 bases, J lost 4 bases, and 22 bases lay in between. The CDR3 DNA reads as TGTGCCAGCAGCGTAGCCCTCTTCGACGGGACAAGCGTCTATGGCTACACCTTC. Translated: CASSVALFDGTSVYGYTF.

CDR3 amino acids: CASSGLAGDTEAFF. The CDR3 nucleotides read TGTGCCAGCAGTGGATTGGCAGGTGACACTGAAGCTTTCTTT. The chain joins TRBV2 to TRBJ1-1, with D hard to call. The CDR3 is made up of 14 amino acids. From germline, CDR1 is SNHLY and CDR2 FYNNEI. V dropped 4 bases and J dropped 3 bases, with 12 bases sitting between them.